This TCR beta chain was profiled in a study of CD8 T cells in ankylosing spondylitis. TCRdb re-called the 5' RACE reads with MiXCR, one entry per CDR3 protein. Of roughly 150,000 distinct CDR3 sequences in the sample, approximately 10% are singletons; the top ten hold about 14%. Germline V CDR1 and CDR2: MGHRA, YSYEKL. The J segment lost 7 bases and the V segment lost 5 bases, leaving 8 bases of the junction unmatched. This CDR3 is 15 amino acids long. This clonotype was seen a handful of times. The chain links TRBV4-1 to TRBJ2-7; 13 bases align to TRBD2. The sequenced sample consisted of blood, either unsorted or a sorted T cell fraction (not recorded which). This receptor was identified in a female donor with ankylosing spondylitis or in good health (not recorded which). For the CDR3, the DNA is TGCGCCAGCAGCACCCGGACTAGCGGGAGTGGAGAGCAGTACTTC. Amino acids: CASSTRTSGSGEQYF.